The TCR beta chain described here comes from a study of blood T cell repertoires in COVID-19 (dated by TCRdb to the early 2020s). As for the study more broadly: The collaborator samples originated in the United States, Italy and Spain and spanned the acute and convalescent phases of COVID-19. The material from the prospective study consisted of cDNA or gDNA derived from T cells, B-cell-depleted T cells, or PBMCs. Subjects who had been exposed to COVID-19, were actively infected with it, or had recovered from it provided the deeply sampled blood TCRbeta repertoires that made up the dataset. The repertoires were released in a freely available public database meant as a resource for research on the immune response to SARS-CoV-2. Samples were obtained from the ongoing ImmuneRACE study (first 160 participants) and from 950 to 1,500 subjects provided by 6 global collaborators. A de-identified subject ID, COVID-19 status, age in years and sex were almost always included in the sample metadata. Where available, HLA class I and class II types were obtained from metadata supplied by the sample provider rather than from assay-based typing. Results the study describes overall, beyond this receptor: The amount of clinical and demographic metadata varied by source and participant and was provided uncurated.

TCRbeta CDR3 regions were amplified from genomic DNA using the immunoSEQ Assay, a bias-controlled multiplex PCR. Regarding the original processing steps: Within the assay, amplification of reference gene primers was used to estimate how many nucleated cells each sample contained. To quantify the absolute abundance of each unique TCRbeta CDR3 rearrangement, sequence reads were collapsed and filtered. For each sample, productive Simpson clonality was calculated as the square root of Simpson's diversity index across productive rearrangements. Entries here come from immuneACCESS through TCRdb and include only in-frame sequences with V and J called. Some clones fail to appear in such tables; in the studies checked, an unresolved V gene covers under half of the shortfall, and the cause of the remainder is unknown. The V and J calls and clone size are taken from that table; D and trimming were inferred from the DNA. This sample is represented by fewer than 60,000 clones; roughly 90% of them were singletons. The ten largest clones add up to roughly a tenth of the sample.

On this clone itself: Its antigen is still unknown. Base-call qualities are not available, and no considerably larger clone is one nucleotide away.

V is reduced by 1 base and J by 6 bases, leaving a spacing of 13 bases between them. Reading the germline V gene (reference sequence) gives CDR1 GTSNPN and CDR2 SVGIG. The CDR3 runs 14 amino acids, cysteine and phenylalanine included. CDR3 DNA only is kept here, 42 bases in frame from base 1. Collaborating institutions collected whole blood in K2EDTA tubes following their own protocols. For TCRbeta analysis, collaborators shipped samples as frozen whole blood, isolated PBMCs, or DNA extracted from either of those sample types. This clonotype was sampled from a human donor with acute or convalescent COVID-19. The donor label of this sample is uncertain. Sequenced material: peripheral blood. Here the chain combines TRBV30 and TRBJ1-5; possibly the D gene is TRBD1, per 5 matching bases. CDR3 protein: CAWSAQGFGQPQHF. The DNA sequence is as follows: TGTGCCTGGAGTGCCCAGGGTTTTGGTCAGCCCCAGCATTTT. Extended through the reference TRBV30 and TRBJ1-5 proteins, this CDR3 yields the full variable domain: SQTIHQWPATLVQPVGSPLSLECTVEGTSNPNLYWYRQAAGRGLQLLFYSVGIGQISSEVPQNLSASRPQDRQFILSSKKLLLSDSGFYLCAWSAQGFGQPQHFGDGTRLSIL.